The 30 T cell receptor beta chains presented below share a single source sample, sequenced in a study of blood T cell repertoires in COVID-19. Sequenced by immunoSEQ multiplex PCR; TCRdb stores in-frame clones only, minus some. The data show roughly 120,000 clones, 79% seen once. The sequencing input was peripheral blood. These receptors originate from a woman older than 75 with acute or convalescent COVID-19.

A few counts support this clone. The chain employs TRBV18 and TRBJ1-2; TRBD1 might be the D (5 bases). CDR3 size: 15 residues. V lost 5 bases to trimming and J lost 6 bases, with 19 bases between them. The germline V gene encodes CDR1 KGHSH and CDR2 LQKENI. The CDR3 DNA is TGTGCCAGCTCAGCGCGTGGGGGGGTAGCGGATGGCTACACCTTC. Its translation: CASSARGGVADGYTF.

This chain joins TRBV19 and TRBJ2-3; D uncertain. V was shortened by 7 bases and J by 7 bases, with 15 bases between the two germline ends. CDR3 length: 13 amino acids. From germline, CDR1 is LNHDA and CDR2 SQIVND (reference sequence). The CDR3 loop reads CASTGYLMNTQYF. For the CDR3, the DNA is TGTGCCAGTACGGGTTATCTTATGAATACGCAGTATTTT. The full variable domain, its missing parts supplied by reference TRBV19 and TRBJ2-3, is DGGITQSPKYLFRKEGQNVTLSCEQNLNHDAMYWYRQDPGQGLRLIYYSQIVNDFQKGDIAEGYSVSREKKESFPLTVTSAQKNPTAFYLCASTGYLMNTQYFGPGTRLTVL.

CDR3 region: CASSPGGWGNEKLFF. The CDR3 coding sequence is TGTGCCAGCAGTCCTGGGGGCTGGGGTAATGAAAAACTGTTTTTT. This rearrangement joins TRBV3-1 (or the pseudogene TRBV3-2) to TRBJ1-4; D is possibly TRBD1 (6 bases). This CDR3 has 15 amino acids. With 6 bases removed from V and 4 bases from J, the gap between germline ends came to 15 bases. Per germline, CDR1 LGHDT and CDR2 YNNKEL (reference sequence).

This clone occurred a few times. This chain links TRBV28 with TRBJ2-1, with 7 positions matching TRBD2. Germline-derived CDR1 and CDR2 are MDHEN and SYDVKM. After removal of 7 bases from V and 6 bases from J, the junction contained 18 bases not matched to a gene. The CDR3 extends over 17 amino acids. The CDR3 DNA reads TGTGCCAGCACGCCCGGGACTAAGCGTCTGTCTCGCAATGAGCAGTTCTTC. Its protein is CASTPGTKRLSRNEQFF.

This clone was seen a handful of times. V and J are TRBV9 and TRBJ1-2; no reliable D call. Germline V gene lookup returns CDR1 SGDLS and CDR2 YYNGEE. V dropped 1 base and J dropped 9 bases, with 13 bases sitting between them. The CDR3 extends over 13 amino acids. The CDR3 bases are TGTGCCAGCAGCGTAATCGAGGGCTCGAGCTACACCTTC. Translation gives CASSVIEGSSYTF.

This clone was detected a few times. The chain links TRBV19 to TRBJ1-4; 8 nucleotides agree with TRBD1. V was clipped by 7 bases and J by 4 bases; unmatched bases: 5. There are 14 residues in the CDR3. Germline V gives CDR1 LNHDA, CDR2 SQIVND (reference sequence). CDR3 nucleotides: TGTGCCAGTAAGGGGGGACAGGATAATGAAAAACTGTTTTTT. This sequence encodes CASKGGQDNEKLFF.

This sequence joins TRBV28 and TRBJ1-2; 7 positions match TRBD1. This CDR3 has 14 amino acids. CDR1 MDHEN and CDR2 SYDVKM come from the germline V gene. V was pared by 4 bases and J by 2 bases, with 4 bases of the junction left unmatched. The CDR3 DNA reads as TGTGCCAGCAGTTCGGGACAGCGGAACTATGGCTACACCTTC. Translation gives CASSSGQRNYGYTF.

This chain joins TRBV6-5 and TRBJ2-7; TRBD1 might be the D (6 bases). V lost 6 bases to trimming and J lost 2 bases, with 17 bases between them. CDR1 and CDR2 from the germline V gene are MNHEY and SVGAGI. The CDR3 contains 15 residues. CDR3 nucleotides: TGTGCCAGCAGGTACGCCGTGACAGGAACCTACGAGCAGTACTTC. This encodes CASRYAVTGTYEQYF.

This rearrangement joins TRBV6-6 to TRBJ1-2, with a tentative D call TRBD1 (6 bases). This CDR3 has 14 residues. CDR1 is MNHNY, CDR2 SVGAGI, per germline (reference sequence). V dropped 4 bases and J dropped 1 base, with 10 bases sitting between them. CDR3 sequence reads: CASSSTGINYGYTF. The CDR3 region has the DNA TGTGCCAGCAGTTCGACAGGAATTAACTATGGCTACACCTTC.

CDR3 region: CASSLTASSTGELFF. The CDR3 nucleotides are TGCGCCAGCAGCTTGACAGCCTCGAGCACCGGGGAGCTGTTTTTT. The chain has TRBV5-1 and TRBJ2-2, with no clear D. Deletions cut 1 base from V and 4 bases from J, with 11 bases between. Germline V gene data show CDR1 as SGHRS and CDR2 as YFSETQ. The CDR3 is 15 residues long. Filled out from reference TRBV5-1 and TRBJ2-2, the complete variable domain reads KAGVTQTPRYLIKTRGQQVTLSCSPISGHRSVSWYQQTPGQGLQFLFEYFSETQRNKGNFPGRFSGRQFSNSRSEMNVSTLELGDSALYLCASSLTASSTGELFFGEGSRLTVL.

The chain links TRBV4-3 to TRBJ1-1; 8 bases fit TRBD1. J lost 4 bases, V lost 1 base, and 5 bases had no gene match. Germline V lookup: CDR1 LGHNA, CDR2 YSLEER. The CDR3 runs 15 residues. The CDR3 region is CASSQVAGGVTEAFF. The CDR3 coding sequence is TGCGCCAGCAGCCAAGTCGCAGGGGGCGTCACTGAAGCTTTCTTT.

V and J are TRBV30 and TRBJ2-7; TRBD1 might be the D (6 bases). From germline, CDR1 is GTSNPN and CDR2 SVGIG (reference sequence). Deletions cut 5 bases from V and 0 bases from J, with 17 bases between. The CDR3 loop spans 15 amino acids. The CDR3: CAWETGFDSSYEQYF. Written as DNA, the CDR3 is TGTGCCTGGGAAACAGGGTTCGACAGCTCCTACGAGCAGTACTTC.

The rearrangement joins TRBV14 to TRBJ1-4, with D possibly TRBD1 on 5 matching bases. The germline gives CDR1 SGHDN, CDR2 FVKESK. This CDR3 spans 18 amino acids. V shed 0 bases and J shed 10 bases, with 24 bases lying between them. CDR3 DNA: TGTGCCAGCAGCCAAGATGGCTCTAGGGCAACAGGAAGAGGAAAACTGTTTTTT. Protein product: CASSQDGSRATGRGKLFF. Full variable domain (remainder filled in from reference TRBV14 and TRBJ1-4): EAGVTQFPSHSVIEKGQTVTLRCDPISGHDNLYWYRRVMGKEIKFLLHFVKESKQDESGMPNNRFLAERTGGTYSTLKVQPAELEDSGVYFCASSQDGSRATGRGKLFFGSGTQLSVL.

This clone has only one observation. Other nucleotide sequences from this sample produce the same CDR3. The CDR3 nucleotides read TGTGCCAGCAGTCCTGGGACAGGGAACTATGGCTACACCTTC. Encoded protein: CASSPGTGNYGYTF. The rearrangement joins TRBV28 to TRBJ1-2; 9 nucleotides align to TRBD1. CDR3 size: 14 residues. V gave up 5 bases and J gave up 2 bases; unmatched junction bases: 3. The germline V gene encodes CDR1 MDHEN and CDR2 SYDVKM.

The chain has TRBV12-5 and TRBJ1-6; unclear D gene. Between the trimmed V and J ends, which lost 5 bases and 8 bases, there was a span of 10 bases. Germline V gives CDR1 LGHNT, CDR2 FRNRAP. The CDR3 covers 13 residues. CDR3 region: CASGTQRDSPLHF. The CDR3 region has the DNA TGTGCTAGTGGTACCCAACGGGATTCACCCCTCCACTTT.

The CDR3 DNA follows: TGTGCCAGCAGCTTGGAAGTGGGGGGGCTTTACACAGATACGCAGTATTTT. Translation gives CASSLEVGGLYTDTQYF. The chain links TRBV5-6 to TRBJ2-3; perhaps TRBD2 as D (7 bases). CDR1 and CDR2 from the germline V gene are SGHDT and YYEEEE. V lost 0 bases and J lost 2, with 16 bases in between. The CDR3 runs to 17 residues.

About this clone: Relative to the germline gene, one junction end is altered; a read error may explain this. The CDR3 sequence is CASSLGAASNNEQFF. Written as DNA, the CDR3 is TGTGCCAGCAGCTTAGGAGCGGCCTCCAACAATGAGCAGTTCTTC. The V call is TRBV11-3, the J call TRBJ2-1, with a possible D match to TRBD2 (5 bases). CDR3 size: 15 residues. Germline lookup yields CDR1 SGHNT and CDR2 YENEEA.

The gene calls are TRBV4-2 and TRBJ1-4; tentative D call: TRBD1 (6 bases). Looked up from germline, CDR1 is LGHNA and CDR2 is YNFKEQ. Trimming cost V 4 bases and J 4 bases, with 16 bases left between them. This CDR3 contains 16 residues. The CDR3 DNA is TGTGCCAGCAGCCCTGGAAGGGAGGGGGTTAATGAAAAACTGTTTTTT. Its translation is CASSPGREGVNEKLFF.

The rearrangement joins TRBV9 to TRBJ1-6; no clear D gene. Trimming took off 3 bases at V and 0 bases at J, with 10 bases between the two ends. CDR1 and CDR2 from the germline V gene are SGDLS and YYNGEE. The CDR3 sequence is 16 residues long. This CDR3 reads CASSAERSSYNSPLHF. In nucleotides, the CDR3 is TGTGCCAGCAGCGCCGAGAGGAGCTCCTATAATTCACCCCTCCACTTT. The variable domain in full, with the rest retrieved from reference TRBV9 and TRBJ1-6, is DSGVTQTPKHLITATGQRVTLRCSPRSGDLSVYWYQQSLDQGLQFLIQYYNGEERAKGNILERFSAQQFPDLHSELNLSSLELGDSALYFCASSAERSSYNSPLHFGNGTRLTVT.

J is TRBJ1-1 and V is TRBV30; D is uncertain. Trimming stripped 0 bases from V and 4 bases from J, with 21 bases between. This CDR3 is 17 amino acids long. Germline V lookup: CDR1 GTSNPN, CDR2 SVGIG (reference sequence). This chain's CDR3 is CAWSVGGYGVSSTEAFF. CDR3 coding DNA: TGTGCCTGGAGTGTCGGAGGGTATGGAGTGTCGAGCACTGAAGCTTTCTTT.

The rearrangement joins TRBV5-5 to TRBJ2-1; TRBD2 agrees at 9 bases. Per the germline V gene, CDR1 is SGHKS and CDR2 is YYEKEE (reference sequence). CDR3 length: 16 amino acids. Trimming at V came to 0 bases and at J to 6 bases, leaving 7 bases not matched to a gene. For the CDR3, the DNA is TGTGCCAGCAGCTTGGTTCCACTAGCGGGTGTCAATGAGCAGTTCTTC. This translates into CASSLVPLAGVNEQFF.

The genes are TRBV6-2 or TRBV6-3 and TRBJ1-2; 8 bases align to TRBD1. This CDR3 region has 16 residues. The V and J ends lost 4 bases and 4 bases, in that order; junction bases with no gene match: 11. Germline assignment: CDR1 MNHEY and CDR2 SVGEGT. In nucleotides, the CDR3 is TGTGCCAGCAGTTCTACCGGGACAGGAGGGCCCTATGGCTACACCTTC. As protein: CASSSTGTGGPYGYTF.

In the case of this clone: Being one base from a much bigger clone, this may be a read error. This chain uses TRBV4-2 with TRBJ1-4; 8 nucleotides align to TRBD1. CDR3 length: 16 residues. Germline loops: CDR1 LGHNA, CDR2 YNFKEQ. Trimming at V came to 5 bases and at J to 2 bases, leaving 7 bases not matched to a gene. The CDR3 sequence: CASSSDRGGTNEKLFF. The DNA of the CDR3 is TGTGCCAGCAGCTCAGACAGGGGAGGGACTAATGAAAAACTGTTTTTT.

The chain is built from TRBV6-5 and TRBJ1-2; D remains ambiguous. V dropped 2 bases and J dropped 7 bases, with 14 bases sitting between them. Looked up from germline, CDR1 is MNHEY and CDR2 is SVGAGI. This CDR3 has 14 amino acids. CDR3 in DNA: TGTGCCAGCAGTTACCCCGGCGGGGAGGGTGGCTACACCTTC. This gives the protein CASSYPGGEGGYTF.

This clone was observed a few times. V gene TRBV27 combines with J gene TRBJ1-1; D is ambiguous. The CDR3 runs 13 residues. Germline V gene sequence: CDR1 MNHEY, CDR2 SMNVEV (reference sequence). Trimming cost V 1 base and J 1 base, with 4 bases left between them. CDR3 sequence: CASSLYRNTEAFF. The CDR3 region has the DNA TGTGCCAGCAGTTTATACAGGAACACTGAAGCTTTCTTT.

This clone showed up just once. CDR3: CASSISSGGNSPLHF. Here the CDR3 DNA reads TGTGCCAGTAGTATATCTTCGGGGGGGAATTCACCCCTCCACTTT. This rearrangement joins TRBV19 to TRBJ1-6; a weak D match, TRBD1 (5 bases). In germline, CDR1 is LNHDA, CDR2 SQIVND (reference sequence). V lost 2 bases and J 7 bases, leaving 12 bases between the germline ends. The CDR3 has 15 residues.

This chain links TRBV5-6 with TRBJ1-1; perhaps TRBD1 as D (6 bases). The germline V gene encodes CDR1 SGHDT and CDR2 YYEEEE. The CDR3 has 16 amino acids. V was cut by 1 base and J by 5 bases, with 18 bases left in between. The CDR3 reads CASSLLEMRQVTEAFF. Written as DNA, the CDR3 is TGTGCCAGCAGCTTGTTAGAAATGAGACAGGTGACTGAAGCTTTCTTT.

This clone appeared a few times. The V gene is TRBV30, the J gene TRBJ1-6; D gene unclear. Trimming left V 0 bases short and J 16 bases short, with 10 bases between. Germline CDR1 GTSNPN, CDR2 SVGIG (reference sequence). This CDR3 is built from 11 residues. The CDR3 region has the DNA TGTGCCTGGAGTGTACAGTCTGGTCTCCACTTT. Translating gives CAWSVQSGLHF.

The chain has TRBV7-9 and TRBJ2-7; D perhaps matches TRBD1 (6 bases). The CDR3 loop spans 17 amino acids. The germline CDR1 and CDR2 sequences are SEHNR and FQNEAQ (reference sequence). Trimming took off 1 base at V and 2 bases at J, with 18 bases between the two ends. CDR3 bases: TGTGCCAGCAGCTTAGGGGTCGAACAGGGTGTTCCCTACGAGCAGTACTTC. Its translation: CASSLGVEQGVPYEQYF.

In its sample, this clone was seen a few times. This CDR3 reads CASSYPGISNTIYF. CDR3 DNA: TGTGCCAGCAGTTACCCAGGGATTAGCAACACCATATATTTT. The V and J genes are TRBV6-6 and TRBJ1-3; TRBD1 might be the D (5 bases). CDR3 length: 14 amino acids. The V end lost 2 bases, the J end lost 7 bases, and 12 bases lay between the germline ends. From germline, CDR1 is MNHNY and CDR2 SVGAGI (reference sequence).